The TCR beta chain under discussion was sequenced for a study of graft-versus-host responses after intestinal transplantation. TCRdb's copy holds only in-frame clones and misses some; the assay was immunoSEQ multiplex PCR. Here the sample spans about 130,000 clones, roughly 92% being singletons. The study's findings and limits: Allograft graft-versus-host to host-versus-graft clonal ratios ran high in patients with graft-donor T cell macrochimerism.

In regard to this clone: Its antigen is unidentified.

The CDR3 is 18 residues long. With 6 bases removed from V and 0 bases from J, the gap between germline ends came to 21 bases. In germline, CDR1 is SNHLY, CDR2 FYNNEI. The specimen was unstimulated CD4+ T cells sorted from spleen or lymph node cells, collected before intestinal transplant. This sequence was found in a human donor who received an intestinal transplant. The chain links TRBV2 to TRBJ1-3; tentative D call: TRBD1 (6 bases). CDR3 bases: TGTGCCAGCAGAGGGGGGACCTCCGCTTGGGGCTCTGGAAACACCATATATTTT. It specifies CASRGGTSAWGSGNTIYF. Complete variable domain (other parts from reference TRBV2 and TRBJ1-3): EPEVTQTPSHQVTQMGQEVILRCVPISNHLYFYWYRQILGQKVEFLVSFYNNEISEKSEIFDDQFSVERPDGSNFTLKIRSTKLEDSAMYFCASRGGTSAWGSGNTIYFGEGSWLTVV.